This T cell receptor (beta chain) was captured in a study of cytotoxic CD8 clonotypes in ibrutinib-treated CLL. Looking at the study overall: By median roughly 62 months, 12 had progressed and approximately 14 stayed remitted; responses had been 2 complete and 25 or so partial. Once patients had received a median 12 months of treatment, range 6 to 36, response samples were obtained. Study-wide points: Before falling back toward baseline at progression, clonality had risen at the time of ibrutinib response.

Method: immunoSEQ multiplex PCR; TCRdb's copy keeps in-frame clones and lacks some. The table includes 110,000 to 150,000 clones, 77% detected once. On this clone: Antigen specificity is unknown.

The CDR3 consists of 13 residues. J gave up 5 bases and V 5 bases, and 4 bases lay outside the gene matches. Germline V gene lookup returns CDR1 GTSNPN and CDR2 SVGIG (reference sequence). The genes are TRBV30 and TRBJ2-1; TRBD1 agrees at 9 bases. The TCR comes from a human donor with chronic lymphocytic leukemia. The source was PBMCs, collected after 12 months of ibrutinib treatment. The CDR3 region has the DNA TGTGCCTGGGCCCGGACAGGGGACAATGAGCAGTTCTTC. Encoded protein: CAWARTGDNEQFF.